One sample yielded the 4 T cell receptor beta chains listed below, sequenced in a study of shared clonotypes between healthy human individuals. Using immunoSEQ multiplex PCR, the repertoire was profiled, and TCRdb retains in-frame clones only, with some absent. The table includes 1.6 million or so clones, approximately 98.5% detected once. Input material: naive CD4+ T cells sorted from blood. Described subset: CD45RA+ positively selected. Receptors were obtained from a man younger than 40 in good health.

This chain links TRBV5-1 with TRBJ2-1; the D gene could be TRBD1 or TRBD2 (5 bases each). Trimming took 7 bases from V and 13 from J, leaving 30 bases between them. Germline V CDR1 and CDR2: SGHRS, YFSETQ. There are 16 residues in the CDR3. The CDR3 DNA is TGCGCCAGCCAGGAAGACCCGACTCCGGGACCGAGAGGACAGTTCTTC. This encodes CASQEDPTPGPRGQFF.

CDR3 in DNA: TGCGCCAGCAGCCAAGAAGGAGGGGCAGCCAAAAACATTCAGTACTTC. This codes for CASSQEGGAAKNIQYF. The V gene is TRBV4-3, the J gene TRBJ2-4; weak D call: TRBD2 (6 bases). The CDR3 is made up of 16 amino acids. Deletions cut 0 bases from V and 0 bases from J, with 9 bases between. Germline V gene lookup returns CDR1 LGHNA and CDR2 YSLEER.

V gene TRBV11-2 combines with J gene TRBJ2-3; 12 bases are a match to TRBD2. There are 16 residues in the CDR3. V lost 4 bases and J lost 2; bases outside the gene matches: 4. CDR1 is SGHAT, CDR2 FQNNGV, per germline. In DNA form, the CDR3 reads TGTGCCAGCAGCTCCCGACTAGCGGGAGCCACAGATACGCAGTATTTT. It encodes CASSSRLAGATDTQYF. Full variable domain (remainder filled in from reference TRBV11-2 and TRBJ2-3): EAGVAQSPRYKIIEKRQSVAFWCNPISGHATLYWYQQILGQGPKLLIQFQNNGVVDDSQLPKDRFSAERLKGVDSTLKIQPAKLEDSAVYLCASSSRLAGATDTQYFGPGTRLTVL.

This chain connects TRBV2 to TRBJ2-7; unclear D gene. The V and J ends lost 4 bases and 0 bases respectively, with 10 bases between them. This CDR3 has 14 residues. CDR1 is SNHLY, CDR2 FYNNEI, per germline. The CDR3 bases are TGTGCCAGCAGTGTGAGACAAGACTCCTACGAGCAGTACTTC. This translates into CASSVRQDSYEQYF.